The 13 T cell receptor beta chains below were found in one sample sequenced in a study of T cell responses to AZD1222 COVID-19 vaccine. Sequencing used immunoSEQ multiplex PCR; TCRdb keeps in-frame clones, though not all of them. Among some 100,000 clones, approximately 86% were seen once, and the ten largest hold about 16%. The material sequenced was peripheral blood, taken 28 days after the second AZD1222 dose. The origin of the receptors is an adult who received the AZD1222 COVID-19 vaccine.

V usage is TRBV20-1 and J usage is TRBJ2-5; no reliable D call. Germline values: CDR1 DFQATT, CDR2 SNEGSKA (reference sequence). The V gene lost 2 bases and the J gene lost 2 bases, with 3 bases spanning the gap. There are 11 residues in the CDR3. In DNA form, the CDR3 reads TGCAGTGCTAGACGGCAAGAGACCCAGTACTTC. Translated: CSARRQETQYF.

Here the CDR3 reads CASSSGILEGNTIYF. The CDR3 coding sequence is TGTGCCAGCAGCTCCGGGATCCTTGAAGGAAACACCATATATTTT. The chain links TRBV6-5 to TRBJ1-3; D is unresolved. V shed 6 bases and J shed 4 bases, with 16 bases lying between them. The germline V gene encodes CDR1 MNHEY and CDR2 SVGAGI. The CDR3 is 15 residues long.

CDR3 DNA: TGTGCCACCAGAGGGACAGAGACAACTAATGAAAAACTGTTTTTT. It yields the protein CATRGTETTNEKLFF. V usage is TRBV24-1 and J usage is TRBJ1-4; 7 positions agree with TRBD1. Trimming at V came to 7 bases and at J to 0 bases, leaving 4 bases not matched to a gene. Germline CDR1 KGHDR, CDR2 SFDVKD. This CDR3 region has 15 residues.

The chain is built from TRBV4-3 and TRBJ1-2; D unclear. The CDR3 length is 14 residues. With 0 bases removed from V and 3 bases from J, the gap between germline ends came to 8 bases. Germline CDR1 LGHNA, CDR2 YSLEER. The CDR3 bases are TGCGCCAGCAGCCAAGACGCAGGCCACTATGGCTACACCTTC. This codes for CASSQDAGHYGYTF.

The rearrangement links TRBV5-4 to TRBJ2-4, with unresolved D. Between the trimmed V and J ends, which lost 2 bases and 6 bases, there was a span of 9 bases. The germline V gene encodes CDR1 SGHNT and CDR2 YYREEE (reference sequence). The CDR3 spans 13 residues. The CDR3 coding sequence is TGTGCCAGCAGCTTAATAGGGATAAACATTCAGTACTTC. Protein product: CASSLIGINIQYF.

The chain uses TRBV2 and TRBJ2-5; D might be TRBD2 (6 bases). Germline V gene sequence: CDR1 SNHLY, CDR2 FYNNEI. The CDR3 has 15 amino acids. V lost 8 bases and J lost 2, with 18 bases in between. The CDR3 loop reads CASGGFLGTQETQYF. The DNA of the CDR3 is TGTGCCAGCGGGGGGTTTCTCGGGACTCAAGAGACCCAGTACTTC. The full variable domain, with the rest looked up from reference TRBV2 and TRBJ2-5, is EPEVTQTPSHQVTQMGQEVILRCVPISNHLYFYWYRQILGQKVEFLVSFYNNEISEKSEIFDDQFSVERPDGSNFTLKIRSTKLEDSAMYFCASGGFLGTQETQYFGPGTRLLVL.

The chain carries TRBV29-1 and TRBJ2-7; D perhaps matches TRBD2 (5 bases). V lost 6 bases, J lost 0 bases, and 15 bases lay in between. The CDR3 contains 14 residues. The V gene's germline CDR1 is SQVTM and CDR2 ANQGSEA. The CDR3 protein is CSVGGDGNSYEQYF. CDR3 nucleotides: TGCAGCGTGGGTGGCGACGGGAACTCCTACGAGCAGTACTTC.

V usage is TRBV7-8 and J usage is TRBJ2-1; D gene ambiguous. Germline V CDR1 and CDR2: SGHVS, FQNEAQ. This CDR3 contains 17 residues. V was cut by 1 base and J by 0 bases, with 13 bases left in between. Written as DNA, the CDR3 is TGTGCCAGCAGCTTAGACGGCGCGCCTCCCTCCTACAATGAGCAGTTCTTC. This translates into CASSLDGAPPSYNEQFF.

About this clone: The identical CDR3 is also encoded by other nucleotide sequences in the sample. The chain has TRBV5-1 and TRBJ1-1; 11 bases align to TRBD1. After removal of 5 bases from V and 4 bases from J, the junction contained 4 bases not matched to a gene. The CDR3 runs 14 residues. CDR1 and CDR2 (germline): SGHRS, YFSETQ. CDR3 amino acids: CASSPGTGGTEAFF. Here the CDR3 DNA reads TGCGCCAGCAGTCCCGGGACAGGGGGCACTGAAGCTTTCTTT.

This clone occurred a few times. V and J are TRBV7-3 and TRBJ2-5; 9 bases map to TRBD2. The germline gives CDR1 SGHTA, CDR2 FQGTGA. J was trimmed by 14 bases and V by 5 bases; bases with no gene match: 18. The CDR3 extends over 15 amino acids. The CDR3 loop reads CASSPNMGLASPLYF. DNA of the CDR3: TGTGCCAGCAGCCCTAATATGGGACTAGCAAGTCCTCTCTACTTC.

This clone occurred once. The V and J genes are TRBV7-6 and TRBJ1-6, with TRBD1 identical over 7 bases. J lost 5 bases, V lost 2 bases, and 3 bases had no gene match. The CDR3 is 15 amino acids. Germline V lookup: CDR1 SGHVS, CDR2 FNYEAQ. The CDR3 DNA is TGTGCCAGCAGCTTAAGGACAGGAAATAATTCACCCCTCCACTTT. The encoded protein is CASSLRTGNNSPLHF. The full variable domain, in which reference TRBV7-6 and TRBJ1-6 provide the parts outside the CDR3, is GAGVSQSPRYKVTKRGQDVALRCDPISGHVSLYWYRQALGQGPEFLTYFNYEAQQDKSGLPNDRFSAERPEGSISTLTIQRTEQRDSAMYRCASSLRTGNNSPLHFGNGTRLTVT.

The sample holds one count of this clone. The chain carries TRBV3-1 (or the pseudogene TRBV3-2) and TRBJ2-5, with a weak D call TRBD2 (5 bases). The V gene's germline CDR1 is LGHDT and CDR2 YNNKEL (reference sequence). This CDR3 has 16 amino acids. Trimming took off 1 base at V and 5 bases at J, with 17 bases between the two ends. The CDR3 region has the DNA TGTGCCAGCAGCCAAGTGGATGTACACTCGGGGGAGACCCAGTACTTC. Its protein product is CASSQVDVHSGETQYF.

The CDR3 DNA sequence: TGTGCCAGCAGCTTGGGGGGCGTGAGGTACAATGAGCAGTTCTTC. Protein product: CASSLGGVRYNEQFF. The rearrangement links TRBV11-3 to TRBJ2-1; D is tentatively TRBD1 or TRBD2 (6 bases each). The CDR3 loop spans 15 amino acids. V was shortened by 3 bases and J by 4 bases, with 13 bases between the two germline ends. CDR1 is SGHNT and CDR2 is YENEEA in the germline V gene.